Below, one TCR beta chain is given with its context. Its antigen is as yet unknown. Indicated time point: week 47, end of study. Doses consisted of 300 ug of mutant IDH1 20-mer peptide each, paired with topical imiquimod. New IDH1-mutant, ATRX-lost WHO grade 3 or 4 astrocytomas occurred in donors. This specimen belongs to a study of a mutant IDH1 vaccine in newly diagnosed glioma. Study-wide context: Those enrolled had earlier been treated with radiotherapy, temozolomide, or both, mostly both.

Only in-frame clones appear in the TCRdb table, and some are missing; sequencing was by immunoSEQ multiplex PCR. This table holds tens of thousands of clones, around three quarters found once. Trimming took off 1 base at V and 1 base at J, with 7 bases between the two ends. The CDR3 has 13 amino acids. Germline assignment: CDR1 GTSNPN and CDR2 SVGIG (reference sequence). The sample was PBMCs, taken from a glioma patient whose treatment included an IDH1 peptide vaccine. The TCR was taken from a man aged 50 to 59 with glioma. The genes are TRBV30 and TRBJ1-1, with D unclear. CDR3 residues: CAWSEGSNTEAFF. CDR3 nucleotides: TGTGCCTGGAGTGAGGGTTCGAACACTGAAGCTTTCTTT.